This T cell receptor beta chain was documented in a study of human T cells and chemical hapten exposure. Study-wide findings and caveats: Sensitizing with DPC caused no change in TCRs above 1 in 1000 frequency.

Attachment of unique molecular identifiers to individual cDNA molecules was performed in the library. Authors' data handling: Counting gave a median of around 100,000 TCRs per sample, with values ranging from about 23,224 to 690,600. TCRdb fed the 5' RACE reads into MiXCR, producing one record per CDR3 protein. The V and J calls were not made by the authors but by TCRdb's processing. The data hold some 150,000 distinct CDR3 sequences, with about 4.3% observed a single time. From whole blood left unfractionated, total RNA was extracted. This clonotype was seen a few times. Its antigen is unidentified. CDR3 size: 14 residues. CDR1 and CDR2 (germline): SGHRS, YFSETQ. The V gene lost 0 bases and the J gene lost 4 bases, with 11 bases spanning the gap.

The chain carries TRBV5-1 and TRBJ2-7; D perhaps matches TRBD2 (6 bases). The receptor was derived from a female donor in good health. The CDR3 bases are TGCGCCAGCAGCTTGGTCGGGGGTCGGTACGAGCAGTACTTC. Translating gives CASSLVGGRYEQYF.